In its sample, the clone carrying this T cell receptor beta chain was seen many times. Its target is unknown. The data stem from a study of T cells after yellow fever vaccination. Looking at the study overall: With SMART-Seq v4 Ultra Low Input, the fractions containing low cell numbers were prepared.

Whole-study findings and limits: The CD4 and CD8 compartments had a small share of their clonotypes in common.

Germline values: CDR1 MNHEY, CDR2 SMNVEV (reference sequence). The ends were cut back, 4 bases at V and 3 bases at J, with 6 bases in the middle. The CDR3 is 13 amino acids. TCRdb reprocessed the 5' RACE reads via MiXCR and lists one record per CDR3 protein. Of roughly 340,000 distinct CDR3 sequences detected, approximately 4% appear once; the ten largest clones hold more than 20%. The rearrangement uses TRBV27 and TRBJ2-2; D gene uncertain. The TCR sequence derives from a man between 18 and 29 years old who received the YFV17D yellow fever vaccine. The sequencing here drew on PBMCs, taken 5 days after the yellow fever booster vaccination. CDR3 sequence (DNA): TGTGCCAGCAGTTCAGAAGACACCGGGGAGCTGTTTTTT. Translating it yields CASSSEDTGELFF.